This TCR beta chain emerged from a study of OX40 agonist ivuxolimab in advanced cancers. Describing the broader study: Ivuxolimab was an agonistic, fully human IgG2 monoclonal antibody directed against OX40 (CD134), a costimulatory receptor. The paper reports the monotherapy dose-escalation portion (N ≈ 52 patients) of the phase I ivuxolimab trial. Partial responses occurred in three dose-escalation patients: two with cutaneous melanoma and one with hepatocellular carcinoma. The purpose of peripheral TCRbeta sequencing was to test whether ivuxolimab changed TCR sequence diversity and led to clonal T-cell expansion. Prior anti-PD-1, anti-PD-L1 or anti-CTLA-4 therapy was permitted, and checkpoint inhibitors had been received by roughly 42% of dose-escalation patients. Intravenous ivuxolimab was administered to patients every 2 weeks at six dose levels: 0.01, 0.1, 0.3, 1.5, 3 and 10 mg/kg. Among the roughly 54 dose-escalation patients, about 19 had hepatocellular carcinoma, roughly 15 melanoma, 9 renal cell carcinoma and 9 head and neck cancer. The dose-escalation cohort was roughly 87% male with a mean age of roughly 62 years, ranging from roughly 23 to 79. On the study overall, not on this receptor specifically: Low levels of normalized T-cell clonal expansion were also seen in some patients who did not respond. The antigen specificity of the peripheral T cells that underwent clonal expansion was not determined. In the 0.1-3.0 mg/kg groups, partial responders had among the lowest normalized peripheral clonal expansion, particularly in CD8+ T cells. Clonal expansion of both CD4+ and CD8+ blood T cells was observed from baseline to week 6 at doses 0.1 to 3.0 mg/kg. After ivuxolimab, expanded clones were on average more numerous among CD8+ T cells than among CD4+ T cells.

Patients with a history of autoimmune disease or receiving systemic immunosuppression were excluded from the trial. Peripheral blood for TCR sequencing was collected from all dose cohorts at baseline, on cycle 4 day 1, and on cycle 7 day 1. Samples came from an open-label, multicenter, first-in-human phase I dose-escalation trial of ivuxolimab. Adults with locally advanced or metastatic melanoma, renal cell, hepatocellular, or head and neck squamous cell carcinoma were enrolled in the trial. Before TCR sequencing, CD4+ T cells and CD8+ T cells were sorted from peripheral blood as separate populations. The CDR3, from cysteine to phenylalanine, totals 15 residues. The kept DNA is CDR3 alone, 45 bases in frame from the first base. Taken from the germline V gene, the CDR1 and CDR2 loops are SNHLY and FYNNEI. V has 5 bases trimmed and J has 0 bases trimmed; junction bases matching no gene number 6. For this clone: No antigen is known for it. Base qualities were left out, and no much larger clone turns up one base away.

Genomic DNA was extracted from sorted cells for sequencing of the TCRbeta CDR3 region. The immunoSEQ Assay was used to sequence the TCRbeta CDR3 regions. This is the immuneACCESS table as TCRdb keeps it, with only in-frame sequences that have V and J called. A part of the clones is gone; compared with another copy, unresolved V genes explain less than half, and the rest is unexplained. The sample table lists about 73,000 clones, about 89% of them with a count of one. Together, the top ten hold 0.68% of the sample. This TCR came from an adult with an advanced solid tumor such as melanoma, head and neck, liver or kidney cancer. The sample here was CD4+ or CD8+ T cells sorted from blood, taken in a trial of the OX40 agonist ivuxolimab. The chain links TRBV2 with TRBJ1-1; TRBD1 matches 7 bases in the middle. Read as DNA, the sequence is TGTGCCAGCAGTAACGTGGGACAGTTGAACACTGAAGCTTTCTTT. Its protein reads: CASSNVGQLNTEAFF.